Presented here are 17 T cell receptor beta chains from one specimen sequenced in a study of cytomegalovirus exposure and HLA in healthy donors. Researchers ran the PCR with 60 Vbeta and 13 Jbeta primers. The assay was immunoSEQ multiplex PCR, and TCRdb's table has in-frame clones only and misses some. This sample has approximately 160,000 clones, with around 80% found just once. The sample taken for sequencing was PBMCs. The receptor source for this set is a woman aged 45 to 65 in good health and CMV-seropositive.

The chain uses TRBV2 and TRBJ1-2, with no clear D. From germline, CDR1 is SNHLY and CDR2 FYNNEI. V was pared by 2 bases and J by 9 bases, with 16 bases between. The CDR3 runs 14 residues. The CDR3, as DNA: TGTGCCAGCAGTGAATCCGGCGAGGGTGGATGCTACACCTTC. Translation gives CASSESGEGGCYTF.

V gene TRBV7-3 combines with J gene TRBJ2-3; 11 positions match TRBD1. Germline trimming cut 5 bases from V and 9 bases from J; bases unmatched to any gene: 10. The length of the CDR3 is 15 residues. Looked up from germline, CDR1 is SGHTA and CDR2 is FQGTGA. As DNA, the CDR3 is TGTGCCAGCAGCCCTCGGGACAGGGGGGACGAGACGCAGTATTTT. Translating it yields CASSPRDRGDETQYF.

The chain couples TRBV7-9 to TRBJ1-1; 9 bases map to TRBD1. This CDR3 has 15 residues. With V trimmed by 5 bases and J by 4 bases, 8 bases remained unmatched. Germline values: CDR1 SEHNR, CDR2 FQNEAQ (reference sequence). The CDR3 loop reads CASSARQGDLTEAFF. CDR3 bases: TGTGCCAGCAGCGCCCGACAGGGGGATCTCACTGAAGCTTTCTTT.

To note about this clone: Other nucleotide sequences from this sample produce the same CDR3. The rearrangement links TRBV27 to TRBJ2-3, with D perhaps TRBD2 (5 bases). The V and J ends lost 8 bases and 1 base respectively, with 13 bases between them. CDR3 length: 14 amino acids. Looked up from germline, CDR1 is MNHEY and CDR2 is SMNVEV (reference sequence). Here the CDR3 DNA reads TGTGCCAGCTCCCTAGCCGGGGGCACAGATACGCAGTATTTT. It yields the protein CASSLAGGTDTQYF.

The V call is TRBV7-2, the J call TRBJ2-5; a weak D match, TRBD2 (7 bases). This CDR3 is 14 amino acids long. Trimming stripped 5 bases from V and 3 bases from J, with 13 bases between. Germline V CDR1 and CDR2: SGHTA, FQGNSA. CDR3 coding DNA: TGTGCCAGCAGCACTAGGGGGGGCAAAGAGACCCAGTACTTC. Translated: CASSTRGGKETQYF.

This chain joins TRBV6-5 and TRBJ1-1; possible D gene TRBD1, 5 bases. The CDR3 has 14 amino acids. V was cut by 7 bases and J by 3 bases, with 15 bases left in between. The germline gives CDR1 MNHEY, CDR2 SVGAGI. The CDR3 bases are TGTGCCAGCACCCGACAGAGATCCGACACTGAAGCTTTCTTT. Protein sequence: CASTRQRSDTEAFF.

The V call is TRBV7-8, the J call TRBJ2-2; perhaps TRBD1 as D (6 bases). This CDR3 region has 16 residues. Germline V gene sequence: CDR1 SGHVS, CDR2 FQNEAQ. The V end lost 5 bases, the J end lost 4 bases, and 17 bases lay between the germline ends. This chain's CDR3 is CASSPGHRRSTGELFF. CDR3 nucleotide sequence: TGTGCCAGCAGCCCGGGACATCGAAGATCCACCGGGGAGCTGTTTTTT.

The rearrangement joins TRBV18 to TRBJ2-5; 8 bases agree with TRBD1. Germline V gives CDR1 KGHSH, CDR2 LQKENI. The V and J ends lost 3 bases and 4 bases, in that order; junction bases with no gene match: 1. The CDR3 spans 13 residues. The CDR3 region is CASSPGQAETQYF. CDR3 bases: TGTGCCAGCTCACCGGGACAGGCAGAGACCCAGTACTTC.

V is TRBV5-5 and J is TRBJ1-1; 8 bases fit TRBD1. Germline-derived CDR1 and CDR2 are SGHKS and YYEKEE (reference sequence). The ends lost 1 base at V and 3 bases at J; junction bases unmatched: 2. There are 14 residues in the CDR3. The CDR3 nucleotides are TGTGCCAGCAGCTTGTGGGACAGGCACACTGAAGCTTTCTTT. Its translation: CASSLWDRHTEAFF.

The rearrangement joins TRBV11-2 to TRBJ1-2; a weak D match, TRBD1 (6 bases). Germline CDR1 is SGHAT and CDR2 is FQNNGV. Between the trimmed V and J ends, which lost 5 bases and 0 bases, there was a span of 16 bases. This CDR3 region has 16 residues. The CDR3 DNA follows: TGTGCCAGCAGCCCCTGGGGGCAGGCAGCTAACTATGGCTACACCTTC. Protein: CASSPWGQAANYGYTF.

This rearrangement joins TRBV9 to TRBJ1-6; D is possibly TRBD1 (5 bases). V lost 2 bases and J 8 bases, leaving 11 bases between the germline ends. The V gene's germline CDR1 is SGDLS and CDR2 YYNGEE. The CDR3 is made up of 14 amino acids. The CDR3 DNA follows: TGTGCCAGCAGCGTCGGCAGGGAGGATTCACCCCTCCACTTT. This translates into CASSVGREDSPLHF.

The J gene is TRBJ2-5, the V gene TRBV11-2; D is unresolved. V lost 4 bases, J lost 4 bases, and 4 bases lay in between. The CDR3 runs 11 residues. Germline values: CDR1 SGHAT, CDR2 FQNNGV. CDR3 protein: CASSSGETQYF. The DNA for the CDR3 is TGTGCCAGCAGCTCGGGAGAGACCCAGTACTTC.

The gene calls are TRBV30 and TRBJ2-5, with 7 bases fitting TRBD2. Per the germline V gene, CDR1 is GTSNPN and CDR2 is SVGIG (reference sequence). Trimming removed 5 bases from V and 0 bases from J; junction bases left unmatched: 3. This CDR3 has 13 residues. Here the CDR3 reads CAWGGDHQETQYF. In DNA form, the CDR3 reads TGTGCCTGGGGGGGGGACCACCAAGAGACCCAGTACTTC.

The chain links TRBV4-1 to TRBJ2-1, with 10 positions matching TRBD2. CDR3 length equals 17 residues. Germline V gene data show CDR1 as MGHRA and CDR2 as YSYEKL. Trimming cost V 4 bases and J 9 bases; bases outside gene matches: 15. Here the CDR3 reads CASSPQGLAGVIGEQFF. The CDR3 coding sequence is TGCGCCAGCAGCCCTCAGGGTCTAGCGGGAGTTATCGGTGAGCAGTTCTTC.

This clone was seen a handful of times. V gene TRBV4-3 combines with J gene TRBJ2-3; TRBD1 aligns across 7 bases. Germline V gene sequence: CDR1 LGHNA, CDR2 YSLEER. V trimming: 5 bases; J trimming: 4 bases; junction bases outside the gene matches: 12. This CDR3 is 16 amino acids long. This CDR3 reads CASSSGPDRAPDTQYF. The CDR3 DNA reads TGCGCCAGCAGCTCAGGACCTGACAGGGCCCCAGATACGCAGTATTTT.

This chain joins TRBV11-3 and TRBJ2-7; D gene ambiguous. The CDR3 has 15 amino acids. CDR1 is SGHNT, CDR2 YENEEA, per germline. The ends were cut back, 0 bases at V and 1 base at J, with 10 bases in the middle. CDR3 region: CASSLDLASSYEQYF. CDR3 DNA: TGTGCCAGCAGCTTAGATCTGGCCAGTTCCTACGAGCAGTACTTC.

The CDR3 region has the DNA TGCAGCGTTGAAGTTAACTACGAGCAGTACTTC. Translated, it gives CSVEVNYEQYF. The chain is built from TRBV29-1 and TRBJ2-7; no definite D call. This CDR3 spans 11 amino acids. Trimming removed 1 base at V and 3 bases at J, with 4 bases between. Germline CDR1 reads SQVTM; CDR2 reads ANQGSEA.